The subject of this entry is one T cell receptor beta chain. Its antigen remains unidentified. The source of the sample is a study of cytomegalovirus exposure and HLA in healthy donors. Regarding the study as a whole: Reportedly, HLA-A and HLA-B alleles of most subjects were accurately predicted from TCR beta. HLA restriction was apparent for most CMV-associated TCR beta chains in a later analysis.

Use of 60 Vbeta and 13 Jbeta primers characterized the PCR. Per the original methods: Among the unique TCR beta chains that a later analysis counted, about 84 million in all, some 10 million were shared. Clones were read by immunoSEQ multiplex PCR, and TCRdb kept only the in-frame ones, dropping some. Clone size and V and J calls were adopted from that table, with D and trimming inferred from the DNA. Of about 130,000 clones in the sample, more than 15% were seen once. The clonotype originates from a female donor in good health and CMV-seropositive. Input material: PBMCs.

The CDR3 coding sequence is TGCAGCGTTGCGGTATGGCGGGCAGACTACGAGCAGTACTTC. Amino acids: CSVAVWRADYEQYF. The J gene is TRBJ2-7, the V gene TRBV29-1; D is perhaps TRBD2 (5 bases). V gave up 4 bases and J gave up 3 bases, with 16 bases separating them. The germline gives CDR1 SQVTM, CDR2 ANQGSEA. CDR3 length: 14 amino acids.